This paragraph reports one TCR beta chain. In this sample, this clonotype turned up a few times. Its antigen remains unidentified. Within one base of it there is no much larger clone, and no base qualities were kept. This record belongs to a study of T-cell memory formation after mild COVID-19 (dated by TCRdb to 2020 to 2023). Study-level background: TCR sequence clusters from the two donors were largely donor specific. T-cell clones expanding and contracting after mild COVID-19 in a couple of donors were tracked by longitudinal TCRalpha and TCRbeta repertoire sequencing. Two young, previously healthy adult volunteers, one female and one male, were included in the cohort.

PBMCs were isolated by Ficoll-Paque density gradient centrifugation. Sequencing relied on an Illumina NovaSeq 6000. cDNA libraries for TCRalpha and TCRbeta were prepared by 5'RACE using constant-segment primers, with sample barcodes and unique molecular identifiers added. Trizol reagent was used to extract RNA from every sample. The libraries were amplified in two PCR steps, and the second step added a second sample barcode and Illumina TruSeq adapters. Sequencing of libraries was performed on an Illumina NovaSeq with 2 x 150 bp paired-end reads. From the authors' description of their analysis: The reads were demultiplexed and collapsed into UMI-guided consensus sequences using migec v1.2.7. With mixcr v2.1.11, UMI consensuses were aligned to TRA and TRB V and J templates and assembled into clonotypes. A clonotype was counted as expanded or contracted only when both edgeR and NoisET called the clonotype significant, with the noise models trained on biological replicates. For edgeR calls, the cutoffs were a false discovery rate-adjusted p below 0.01 and a log2 fold-change threshold of 1. PCA with hierarchical clustering of max-normalized trajectories of the 1000 most abundant clonotypes was used as exploratory dynamics analysis. Separately sequenced CD4+ and CD8+ repertoires were used to assign a CD4 or CD8 phenotype to each responding clone. TCRdb reprocessing: public reads trimmed at Q25 with fastp, clones called with MiXCR, in-frame beta chains kept. Here each entry gathers all rows of one CDR3 protein and keeps the most common genes and DNA. TCRdb, not the original authors, processed these V and J calls. For this sample there are around 400,000 distinct CDR3 sequences; 24% appear just once. The top ten clones comprise roughly 8.7% of the sample.

Study-level results and caveats: Only two mild cases were covered by the study, and larger cohorts that include severe cases with pre-infection samples were considered necessary. The second-wave clones that peaked on day 37 were not confirmed to be SARS-CoV-2 specific. From day 15 to 85, contracting clones showed balanced CD4/CD8 phenotypes, whereas a second wave of clones that expanded from day 15 to 37 leaned towards CD4+. Contracting CD4+ clones appeared mostly in the CM and EM memory subsets, whereas CD8+ clones were enriched in EMRA. Some responding clones were detected in pre-infection memory, which suggested that pre-existing cross-reactive memory T cells had joined the SARS-CoV-2 response.

Including the terminal cysteine and phenylalanine, the CDR3 comprises 12 residues. CDR3 DNA is the only sequence kept; it has 36 bases, read in frame from the first base. V and J are truncated by 5 bases and 5 bases respectively, leaving an intervening sequence of 7 bases. CDR1 and CDR2 are read off the germline V gene as SGHTA and FQGNSA. The sequence derives from an adult woman who had mild COVID-19 (a few samples of this study predate the infection). The sample titles of this study are shuffled in the database, so cell type and time point are left out; the donor was told from shared clones. Sequenced sample: PBMCs or a T cell subset sorted from them (not recorded which). Here the chain combines TRBV7-2 and TRBJ2-1, with the D gene not clear enough to name. The DNA reads TGTGCCAGCAGCACAAGGGACAATGAGCAGTTCTTC. Its product reads: CASSTRDNEQFF.